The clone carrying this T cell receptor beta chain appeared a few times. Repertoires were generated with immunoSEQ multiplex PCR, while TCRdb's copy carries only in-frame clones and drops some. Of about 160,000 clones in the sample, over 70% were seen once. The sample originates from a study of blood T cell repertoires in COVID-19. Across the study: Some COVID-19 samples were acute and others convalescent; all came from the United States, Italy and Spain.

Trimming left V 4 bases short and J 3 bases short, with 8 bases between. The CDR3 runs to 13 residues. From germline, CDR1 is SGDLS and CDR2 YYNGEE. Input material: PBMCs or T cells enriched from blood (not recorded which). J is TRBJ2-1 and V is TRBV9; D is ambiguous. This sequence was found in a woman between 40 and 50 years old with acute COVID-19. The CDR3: CASSNSLYNEQFF. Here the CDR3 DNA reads TGTGCCAGCAGCAACAGCCTCTACAATGAGCAGTTCTTC.